This TCR beta chain emerged from a study of a mutant IDH1 vaccine in newly diagnosed glioma. Study-level background: The treated population exhibited a male proportion of 62.5%, a female proportion of 37.5%, and a mean age of about 40 years.

The protocol was immunoSEQ multiplex PCR, while the TCRdb copy is restricted to in-frame clones and leaves out a portion. The sample has roughly 46,000 clones, roughly 88% seen once. Germline values: CDR1 SGHRS, CDR2 YFSETQ. The CDR3 loop spans 15 amino acids. V gave up 0 bases and J gave up 3 bases; unmatched junction bases: 2. The time point: baseline, week 1 (first vaccination visit). The treatment was: pre-vaccination baseline after standard-of-care therapy. Donors had new WHO grade 3 or 4 IDH1-mutant, ATRX-lost astrocytomas. J is TRBJ2-3 and V is TRBV5-1; 9 bases align to TRBD1. The sample was PBMCs, taken from a glioma patient treated with radiotherapy, temozolomide or both. The sequence was obtained from a man aged 35-49 years with glioma. In DNA, the CDR3 is TGCGCCAGCAGCTTGGTGGGACAGGGAACAGATACGCAGTATTTT. This gives the protein CASSLVGQGTDTQYF.